This T cell receptor beta chain was identified in a study of regulatory T cells in long-lasting Graves disease. This clonotype was seen more than once but under ten times. Its antigen is not identified. Study-wide results and limits: Favored usage of TRBV28, TRBJ1-2 and TRBJ2-5 was recorded in persistent disease. Exclusively peripheral blood, rather than thyroid tissue, was studied.

CDR3 regions were amplified by Arm-PCR using iRepertoire HTBI primers to build TCR beta libraries. MiXCR was run by TCRdb on the multiplex PCR reads, yielding one entry per CDR3 protein. Counted here are 200,000 to 250,000 distinct CDR3 sequences, 20% to 25% occurring once; the ten biggest clones make up roughly 13%. The CDR3 loop spans 15 amino acids. With 8 bases clipped from V and 0 bases from J, the junction kept 7 bases outside the gene matches. Time point noted: newly diagnosed GD, antithyroid drugs for less than 3 months. After RNA was extracted from PBMCs, the TCR library was made from it. The chain is built from TRBV12-3 or TRBV12-4 and TRBJ2-1; 7 nucleotides match TRBD2. The clonotype comes from a female donor with Graves disease. The sequencing used peripheral blood mononuclear cells (PBMCs), collected at new diagnosis, from a patient treated with antithyroid drugs. Here the CDR3 reads CASLLGGSSYNEQFF. As DNA, the CDR3 is TGTGCCAGCCTCTTGGGGGGGAGCTCCTACAATGAGCAGTTCTTC.